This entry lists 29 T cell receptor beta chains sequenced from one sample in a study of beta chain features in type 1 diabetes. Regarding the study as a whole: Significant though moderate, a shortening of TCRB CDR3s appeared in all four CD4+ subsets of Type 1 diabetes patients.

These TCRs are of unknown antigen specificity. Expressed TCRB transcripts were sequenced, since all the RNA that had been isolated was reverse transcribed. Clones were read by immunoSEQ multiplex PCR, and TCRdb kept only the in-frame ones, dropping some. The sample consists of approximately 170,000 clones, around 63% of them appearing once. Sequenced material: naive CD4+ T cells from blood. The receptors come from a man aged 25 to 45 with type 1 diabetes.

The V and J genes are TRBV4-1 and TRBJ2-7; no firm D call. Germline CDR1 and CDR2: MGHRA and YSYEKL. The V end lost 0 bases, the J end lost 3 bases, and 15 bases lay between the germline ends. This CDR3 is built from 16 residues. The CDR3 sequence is CASSQESPGTVYEQYF. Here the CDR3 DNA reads TGCGCCAGCAGCCAAGAGTCCCCGGGCACCGTCTACGAGCAGTACTTC.

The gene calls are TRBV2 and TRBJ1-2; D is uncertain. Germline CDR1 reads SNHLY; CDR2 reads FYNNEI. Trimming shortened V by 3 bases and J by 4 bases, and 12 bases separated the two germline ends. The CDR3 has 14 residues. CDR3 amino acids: CASSDLVDVYGYTF. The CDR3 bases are TGTGCCAGCAGTGACTTAGTGGACGTCTATGGCTACACCTTC.

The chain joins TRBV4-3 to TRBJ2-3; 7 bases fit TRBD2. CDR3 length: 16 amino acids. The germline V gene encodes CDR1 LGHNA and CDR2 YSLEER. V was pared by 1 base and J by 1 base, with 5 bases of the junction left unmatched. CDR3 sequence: CASSQAAAGGTDTQYF. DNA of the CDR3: TGCGCCAGCAGCCAAGCAGCGGCGGGGGGCACAGATACGCAGTATTTT.

CDR3 DNA sequence: TGTGCCAGCAGCTTATTACGGGACATTCAGTACTTC. It yields the protein CASSLLRDIQYF. The chain joins TRBV7-9 to TRBJ2-4; D is ambiguous. Between the trimmed V and J ends, which lost 2 bases and 8 bases, there was a span of 7 bases. The CDR3 spans 12 residues. Per the germline V gene, CDR1 is SEHNR and CDR2 is FQNEAQ (reference sequence). Variable domain in full (rest from reference TRBV7-9 and TRBJ2-4): DTGVSQNPRHKITKRGQNVTFRCDPISEHNRLYWYRQTLGQGPEFLTYFQNEAQLEKSRLLSDRFSAERPKGSFSTLEIQRTEQGDSAMYLCASSLLRDIQYFGAGTRLSVL.

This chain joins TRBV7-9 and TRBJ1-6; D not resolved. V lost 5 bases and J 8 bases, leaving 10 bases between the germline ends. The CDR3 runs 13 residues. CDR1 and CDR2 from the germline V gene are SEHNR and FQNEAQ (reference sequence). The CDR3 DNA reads TGTGCCAGCAGCCCGGACGGCTATTCACCCCTCCACTTT. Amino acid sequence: CASSPDGYSPLHF.

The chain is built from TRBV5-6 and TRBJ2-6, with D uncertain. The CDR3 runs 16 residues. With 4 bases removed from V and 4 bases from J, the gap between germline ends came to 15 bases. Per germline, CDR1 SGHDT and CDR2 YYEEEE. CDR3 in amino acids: CASSARYLTGANVLTF. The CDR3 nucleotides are TGTGCCAGCAGCGCCCGATATCTTACAGGGGCCAACGTCCTGACTTTC.

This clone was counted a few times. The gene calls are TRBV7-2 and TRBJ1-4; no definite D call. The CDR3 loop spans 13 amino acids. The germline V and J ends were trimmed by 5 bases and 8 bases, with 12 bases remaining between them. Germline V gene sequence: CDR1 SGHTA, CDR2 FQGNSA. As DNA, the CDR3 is TGTGCCAGCAGCGCCGGCGGGTACGAAAAACTGTTTTTT. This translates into CASSAGGYEKLFF.

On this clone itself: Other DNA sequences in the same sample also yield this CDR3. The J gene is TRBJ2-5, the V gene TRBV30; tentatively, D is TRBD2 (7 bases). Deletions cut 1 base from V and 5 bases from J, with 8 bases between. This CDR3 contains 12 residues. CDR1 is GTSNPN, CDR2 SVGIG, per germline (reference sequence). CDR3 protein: CAWSGGGETQYF. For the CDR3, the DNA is TGTGCCTGGAGTGGCGGGGGCGAGACCCAGTACTTC.

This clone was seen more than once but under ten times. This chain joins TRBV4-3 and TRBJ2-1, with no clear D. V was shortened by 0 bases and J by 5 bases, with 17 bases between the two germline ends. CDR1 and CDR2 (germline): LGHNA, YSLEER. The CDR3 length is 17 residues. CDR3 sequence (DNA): TGCGCCAGCAGCCAAGATAGAGGCGTAGCCTGGCACAATGAGCAGTTCTTC. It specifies CASSQDRGVAWHNEQFF.

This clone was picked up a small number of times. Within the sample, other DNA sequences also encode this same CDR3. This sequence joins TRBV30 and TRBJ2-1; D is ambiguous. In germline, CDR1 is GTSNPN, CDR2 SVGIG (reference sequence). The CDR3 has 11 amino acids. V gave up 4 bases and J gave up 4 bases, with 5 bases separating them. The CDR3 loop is CAWTAYNEQFF. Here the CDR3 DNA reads TGTGCCTGGACAGCATACAATGAGCAGTTCTTC. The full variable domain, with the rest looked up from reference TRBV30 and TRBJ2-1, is SQTIHQWPATLVQPVGSPLSLECTVEGTSNPNLYWYRQAAGRGLQLLFYSVGIGQISSEVPQNLSASRPQDRQFILSSKKLLLSDSGFYLCAWTAYNEQFFGPGTRLTVL.

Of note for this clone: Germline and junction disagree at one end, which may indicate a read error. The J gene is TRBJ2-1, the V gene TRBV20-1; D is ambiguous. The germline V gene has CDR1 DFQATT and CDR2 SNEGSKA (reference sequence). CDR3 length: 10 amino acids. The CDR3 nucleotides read TGCAGTGCTAGAGAGGGAAGGGCAGTCTTC. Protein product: CSAREGRAVF.

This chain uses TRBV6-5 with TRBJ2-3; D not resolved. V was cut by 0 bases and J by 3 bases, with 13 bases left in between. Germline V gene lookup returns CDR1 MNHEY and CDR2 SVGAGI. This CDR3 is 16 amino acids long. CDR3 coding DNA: TGTGCCAGCAGTTACTCGAGCTACTTACGAACAGATACGCAGTATTTT. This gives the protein CASSYSSYLRTDTQYF.

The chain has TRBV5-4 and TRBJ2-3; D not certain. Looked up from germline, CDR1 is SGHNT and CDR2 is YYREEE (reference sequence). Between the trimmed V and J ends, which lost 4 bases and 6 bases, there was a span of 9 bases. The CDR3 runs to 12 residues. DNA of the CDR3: TGTGCCAGCAGCCAACCCGCGGATACGCAGTATTTT. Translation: CASSQPADTQYF.

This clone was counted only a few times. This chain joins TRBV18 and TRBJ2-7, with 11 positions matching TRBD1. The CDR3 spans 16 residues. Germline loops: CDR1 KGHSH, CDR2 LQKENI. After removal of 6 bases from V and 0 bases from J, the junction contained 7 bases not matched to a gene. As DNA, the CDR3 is TGTGCCAGCTCCGGACAGGGGGCCACCTCCTCCTACGAGCAGTACTTC. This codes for CASSGQGATSSYEQYF. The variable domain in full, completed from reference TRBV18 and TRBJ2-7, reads NAGVMQNPRHLVRRRGQEARLRCSPMKGHSHVYWYRQLPEEGLKFMVYLQKENIIDESGMPKERFSAEFPKEGPSILRIQQVVRGDSAAYFCASSGQGATSSYEQYFGPGTRLTVT.

The CDR3 sequence is CASSAGDGTGYQPQHF. Here the CDR3 DNA reads TGTGCCAGCAGCGCAGGAGATGGGACAGGATATCAGCCCCAGCATTTT. V gene TRBV9 combines with J gene TRBJ1-5; TRBD1 matches at 8 bases. Trimming at V came to 3 bases and at J to 5 bases, leaving 10 bases not matched to a gene. The CDR3 has 16 amino acids. Germline V gene data show CDR1 as SGDLS and CDR2 as YYNGEE.

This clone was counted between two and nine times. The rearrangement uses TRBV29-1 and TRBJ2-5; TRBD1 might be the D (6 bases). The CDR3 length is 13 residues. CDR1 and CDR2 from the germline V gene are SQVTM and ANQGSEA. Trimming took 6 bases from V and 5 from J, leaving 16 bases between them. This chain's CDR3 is CSVSPQGPETQYF. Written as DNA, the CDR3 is TGCAGCGTCTCCCCTCAGGGGCCGGAGACCCAGTACTTC.

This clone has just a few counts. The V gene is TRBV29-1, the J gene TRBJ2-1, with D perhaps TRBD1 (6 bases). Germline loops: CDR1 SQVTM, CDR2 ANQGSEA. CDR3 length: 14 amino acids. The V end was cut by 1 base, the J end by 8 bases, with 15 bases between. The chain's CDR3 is CSVEGNREFDEQFF. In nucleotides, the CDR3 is TGCAGCGTTGAAGGAAACAGGGAATTCGATGAGCAGTTCTTC.

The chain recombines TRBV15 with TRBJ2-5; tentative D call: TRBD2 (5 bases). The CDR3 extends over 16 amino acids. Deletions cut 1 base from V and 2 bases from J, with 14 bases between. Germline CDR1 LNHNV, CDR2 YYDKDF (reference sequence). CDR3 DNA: TGTGCCACCAGCAGAGTAGCGAATACAATTCAAGAGACCCAGTACTTC. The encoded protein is CATSRVANTIQETQYF.

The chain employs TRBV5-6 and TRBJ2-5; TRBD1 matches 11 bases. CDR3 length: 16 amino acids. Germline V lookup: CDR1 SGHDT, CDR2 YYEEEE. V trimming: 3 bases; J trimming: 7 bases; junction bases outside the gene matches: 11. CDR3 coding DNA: TGTGCCAGCAGCTGGCAAGGACAGGGGGCCTCCGGGACCCAGTACTTC. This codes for CASSWQGQGASGTQYF. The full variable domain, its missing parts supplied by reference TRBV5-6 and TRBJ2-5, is DAGVTQSPTHLIKTRGQQVTLRCSPKSGHDTVSWYQQALGQGPQFIFQYYEEEERQRGNFPDRFSGHQFPNYSSELNVNALLLGDSALYLCASSWQGQGASGTQYFGPGTRLLVL.

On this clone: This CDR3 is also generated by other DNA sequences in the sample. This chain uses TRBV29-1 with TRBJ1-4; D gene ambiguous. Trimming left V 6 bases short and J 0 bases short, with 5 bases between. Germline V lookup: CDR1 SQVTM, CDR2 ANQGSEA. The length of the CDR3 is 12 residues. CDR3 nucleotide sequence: TGCAGCGTGAGAGCAACTAATGAAAAACTGTTTTTT. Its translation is CSVRATNEKLFF.

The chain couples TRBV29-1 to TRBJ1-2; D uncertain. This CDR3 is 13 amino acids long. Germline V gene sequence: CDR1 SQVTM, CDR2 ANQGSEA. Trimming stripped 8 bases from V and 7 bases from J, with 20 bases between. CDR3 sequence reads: CSTSPYLASGYTF. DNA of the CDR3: TGCAGCACCTCCCCCTATTTGGCGTCTGGCTACACCTTC.

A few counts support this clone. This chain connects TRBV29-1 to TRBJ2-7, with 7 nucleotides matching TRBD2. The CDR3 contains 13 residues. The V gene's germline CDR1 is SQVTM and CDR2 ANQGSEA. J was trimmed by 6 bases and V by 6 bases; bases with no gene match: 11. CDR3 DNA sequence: TGCAGCGTAGGCTCGGGGGGTCTTATCGAGCAGTACTTC. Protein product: CSVGSGGLIEQYF.

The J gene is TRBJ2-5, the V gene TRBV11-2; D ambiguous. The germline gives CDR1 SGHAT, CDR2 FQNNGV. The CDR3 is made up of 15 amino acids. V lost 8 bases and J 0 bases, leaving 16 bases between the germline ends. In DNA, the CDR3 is TGTGCCAGCGGCCTGCGCGGCAGGTACCAAGAGACCCAGTACTTC. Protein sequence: CASGLRGRYQETQYF.

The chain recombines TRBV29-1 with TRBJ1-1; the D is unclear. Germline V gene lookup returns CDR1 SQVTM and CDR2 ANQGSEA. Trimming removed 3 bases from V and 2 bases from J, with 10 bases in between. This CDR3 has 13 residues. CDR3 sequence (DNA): TGCAGCGTTGAGGGGTATGGAAACACTGAAGCTTTCTTT. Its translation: CSVEGYGNTEAFF. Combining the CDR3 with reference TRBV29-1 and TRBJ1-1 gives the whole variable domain SAVISQKPSRDICQRGTSLTIQCQVDSQVTMMFWYRQQPGQSLTLIATANQGSEATYESGFVIDKFPISRPNLTFSTLTVSNMSPEDSSIYLCSVEGYGNTEAFFGQGTRLTVV.

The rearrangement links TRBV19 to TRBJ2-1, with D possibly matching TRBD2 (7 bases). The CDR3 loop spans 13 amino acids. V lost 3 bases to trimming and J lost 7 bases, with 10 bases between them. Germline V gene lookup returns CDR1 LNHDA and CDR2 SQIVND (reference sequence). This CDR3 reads CASSIEGGNEQFF. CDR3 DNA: TGTGCCAGTAGTATCGAGGGGGGGAATGAGCAGTTCTTC.

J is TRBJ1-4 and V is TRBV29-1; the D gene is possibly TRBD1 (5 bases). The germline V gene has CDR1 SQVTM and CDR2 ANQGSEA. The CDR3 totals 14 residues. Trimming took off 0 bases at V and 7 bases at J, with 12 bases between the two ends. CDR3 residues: CSVEDRRGGEKLFF. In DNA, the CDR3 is TGCAGCGTTGAAGATCGAAGGGGAGGTGAAAAACTGTTTTTT.

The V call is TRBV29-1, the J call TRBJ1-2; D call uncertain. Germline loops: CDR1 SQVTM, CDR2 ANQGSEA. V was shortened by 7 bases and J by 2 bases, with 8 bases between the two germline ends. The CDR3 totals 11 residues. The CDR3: CSAEENYGYTF. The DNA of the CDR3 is TGCAGCGCTGAGGAGAACTATGGCTACACCTTC.

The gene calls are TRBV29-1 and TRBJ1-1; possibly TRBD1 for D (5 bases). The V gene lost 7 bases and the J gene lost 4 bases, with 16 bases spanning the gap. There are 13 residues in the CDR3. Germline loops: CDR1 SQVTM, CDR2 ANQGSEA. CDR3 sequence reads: CSATSGRVTEAFF. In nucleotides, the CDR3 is TGCAGCGCCACTTCAGGGAGGGTCACTGAAGCTTTCTTT.

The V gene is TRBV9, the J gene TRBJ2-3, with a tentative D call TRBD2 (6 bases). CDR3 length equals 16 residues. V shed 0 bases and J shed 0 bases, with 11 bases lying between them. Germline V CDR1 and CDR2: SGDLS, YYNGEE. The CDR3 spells CASSVVEGLSTDTQYF. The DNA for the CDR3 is TGTGCCAGCAGCGTAGTGGAGGGCCTGAGCACAGATACGCAGTATTTT.